This entry lists 20 T cell receptor beta chains sequenced from one sample in a study of metastatic and nonmetastatic thyroid tumors (dated by TCRdb to 2020 to 2022). Libraries were constructed by PCR. For sequencing, an Illumina HiSeq 4000 was employed. TCRdb took the public reads, trimmed them with fastp at Q25, ran MiXCR for clone calling and kept in-frame beta chains. The sample records around 52,000 clones, 25% to 35% of which are singletons. The ten most abundant clones make up approximately 16% of the sample. None of the patients had been given any treatment before thyroid surgery. Sequences were obtained from blood. Receptors were obtained from a female donor with papillary thyroid cancer or a benign thyroid nodule (not recorded which). Some clones in this sample may be carry-over from other donors' samples.

This clone ranks as medium-sized. This chain connects TRBV6-1 to TRBJ1-1, with a tentative D call TRBD1 (5 bases). With 6 bases removed from V and 4 bases from J, the gap between germline ends came to 12 bases. The CDR3 consists of 13 residues. Germline assignment: CDR1 MNHNS and CDR2 SASEGT. Here the CDR3 reads CASSPGGGTEAFF. The DNA for the CDR3 is TGTGCCAGCAGCCCCGGGGGGGGCACTGAAGCTTTCTTT.

This clone was counted only a few times. The gene calls are TRBV15 and TRBJ2-5; TRBD2 aligns across 12 bases. Germline V gene sequence: CDR1 LNHNV, CDR2 YYDKDF (reference sequence). The CDR3 loop spans 15 amino acids. The V segment lost 4 bases and the J segment 5 bases; nucleotides outside the gene matches: 5. CDR3 protein: CATSTRLAGVETQYF. DNA for the CDR3: TGTGCCACCAGCACCCGACTAGCGGGAGTCGAGACCCAGTACTTC. Supplemented by reference TRBV15 and TRBJ2-5, the full variable domain reads DAMVIQNPRYQVTQFGKPVTLSCSQTLNHNVMYWYQQKSSQAPKLLFHYYDKDFNNEADTPDNFQSRRPNTSFCFLDIRSPGLGDTAMYLCATSTRLAGVETQYFGPGTRLLVL.

A note on this clone: This same CDR3 is encoded by further DNA sequences in the sample. This sequence joins TRBV9 and TRBJ2-7; tentatively, D is TRBD1 (6 bases). The ends were cut back, 5 bases at V and 2 bases at J, with 11 bases in the middle. This CDR3 comprises 13 residues. Germline V gene data show CDR1 as SGDLS and CDR2 as YYNGEE. Here the CDR3 DNA reads TGTGCCAGCAGTGAGGGACAAACCTACGAGCAGTACTTC. The encoded protein is CASSEGQTYEQYF.

Only a few counts were recorded for this clone. The gene calls are TRBV6-1 and TRBJ1-5; D perhaps matches TRBD1 (5 bases). The CDR3 totals 12 residues. Trimming removed 6 bases from V and 6 bases from J, with 9 bases in between. Germline CDR1 MNHNS, CDR2 SASEGT. CDR3 coding DNA: TGTGCCAGCAGCGACAGCCTTCAGCCCCAGCATTTT. This sequence encodes CASSDSLQPQHF.

The chain links TRBV11-2 to TRBJ1-4; 8 bases are shared with TRBD1. The germline V gene encodes CDR1 SGHAT and CDR2 FQNNGV. After removal of 5 bases from V and 3 bases from J, the junction contained 5 bases not matched to a gene. The CDR3 totals 15 residues. The CDR3 is CASSMNRGANEKLFF. DNA of the CDR3: TGTGCCAGCAGCATGAACAGGGGGGCTAATGAAAAACTGTTTTTT.

The gene calls are TRBV19 and TRBJ2-1; 10 bases map to TRBD1. Germline-derived CDR1 and CDR2 are LNHDA and SQIVND (reference sequence). V lost 4 bases and J lost 7; bases outside the gene matches: 10. There are 16 residues in the CDR3. CDR3: CASSNRPGQGDNEQFF. The CDR3 DNA reads as TGTGCCAGTAGTAACCGACCCGGACAGGGGGATAATGAGCAGTTCTTC. Complete variable domain (other parts from reference TRBV19 and TRBJ2-1): DGGITQSPKYLFRKEGQNVTLSCEQNLNHDAMYWYRQDPGQGLRLIYYSQIVNDFQKGDIAEGYSVSREKKESFPLTVTSAQKNPTAFYLCASSNRPGQGDNEQFFGPGTRLTVL.

V is TRBV11-2 and J is TRBJ2-1, with 8 nucleotides matching TRBD2. Germline assignment: CDR1 SGHAT and CDR2 FQNNGV. The CDR3 loop spans 16 amino acids. The V segment lost 4 bases and the J segment 4 bases; nucleotides outside the gene matches: 9. CDR3 loop: CASSSRSGRGYNEQFF. The CDR3 DNA sequence: TGTGCCAGCAGCTCCCGAAGCGGGAGAGGGTACAATGAGCAGTTCTTC.

The genes are TRBV6-1 and TRBJ1-2; D is uncertain. V was clipped by 3 bases and J by 10 bases, with 12 bases between them. This CDR3 spans 12 amino acids. Germline lookup yields CDR1 MNHNS and CDR2 SASEGT. CDR3 sequence: CASSDNIWDYTF. In DNA, the CDR3 is TGTGCCAGCAGTGACAACATTTGGGACTACACCTTC.

The J gene is TRBJ1-6, the V gene TRBV6-5; D is unclear. This CDR3 is 13 amino acids long. V was clipped by 5 bases and J by 11 bases, with 13 bases between them. The germline CDR1 and CDR2 sequences are MNHEY and SVGAGI. DNA of the CDR3: TGTGCCAGCAGTCCCTCGGAGGATACACCCCTCCACTTT. Translation gives CASSPSEDTPLHF.

The table lists this clone with many counts. The chain joins TRBV11-2 to TRBJ2-3, with D uncertain. Deletions cut 0 bases from V and 5 bases from J, with 9 bases between. This CDR3 has 14 amino acids. Per the germline V gene, CDR1 is SGHAT and CDR2 is FQNNGV. CDR3 in amino acids: CASSLEFWGDTQYF. The CDR3 nucleotides are TGTGCCAGCAGCTTAGAGTTCTGGGGAGATACGCAGTATTTT.

This clone was seen only a few times. This chain joins TRBV6-6 and TRBJ1-2; TRBD1 agrees at 8 bases. With V trimmed by 2 bases and J by 4 bases, 3 bases remained unmatched. Germline V gene data show CDR1 as MNHNY and CDR2 as SVGAGI (reference sequence). The CDR3 contains 14 residues. CDR3 nucleotide sequence: TGTGCCAGCAGTTACACGACAGGGGCCTATGGCTACACCTTC. This sequence encodes CASSYTTGAYGYTF.

This clone has a handful of counts. The V and J genes are TRBV6-5 and TRBJ2-3; D not certain. Per germline, CDR1 MNHEY and CDR2 SVGAGI. The V end lost 2 bases, the J end lost 4 bases, and 1 base lay between the germline ends. The CDR3 runs 11 residues. The CDR3 DNA sequence: TGTGCCAGCAGTTACGCAGATACGCAGTATTTT. Protein product: CASSYADTQYF.

CDR3 bases: TGTGCCAGCCGACAGGGGGGACTCTCTGGGGCCAACGTCCTGACTTTC. Encoded protein: CASRQGGLSGANVLTF. V and J are TRBV28 and TRBJ2-6; 9 bases are a match to TRBD1. The V gene end was trimmed by 8 bases and the J gene end by 0 bases; junction bases not matched to a gene: 5. There are 16 residues in the CDR3. The germline gives CDR1 MDHEN, CDR2 SYDVKM.

The chain couples TRBV30 to TRBJ2-7; possibly TRBD2 for D (5 bases). The CDR3 has 13 amino acids. With 3 bases removed from V and 2 bases from J, the gap between germline ends came to 11 bases. Germline V gene lookup returns CDR1 GTSNPN and CDR2 SVGIG (reference sequence). The CDR3 DNA reads as TGTGCCTGGAGCGAGGGATTCACCTACGAGCAGTACTTC. The encoded protein is CAWSEGFTYEQYF.

This clone was picked up many times. The chain recombines TRBV28 with TRBJ1-1; D is unresolved. CDR1 MDHEN and CDR2 SYDVKM come from the germline V gene. This CDR3 is 16 amino acids long. Trimming stripped 5 bases from V and 3 bases from J, with 19 bases between. CDR3 sequence: CASSLPPEGRYTEAFF. The CDR3 DNA reads as TGTGCCAGCAGTCTCCCTCCAGAGGGTAGGTACACTGAAGCTTTCTTT.

The J gene is TRBJ2-1, the V gene TRBV11-3; D is undetermined. V lost 1 base, J lost 6 bases, and 7 bases lay in between. The CDR3 length is 13 residues. Per the germline V gene, CDR1 is SGHNT and CDR2 is YENEEA. The CDR3 spells CASSLVTGNEQFF. In DNA form, the CDR3 reads TGTGCCAGCAGCTTAGTCACGGGCAATGAGCAGTTCTTC. The whole variable domain, filled in from reference TRBV11-3 and TRBJ2-1, reads EAGVVQSPRYKIIEKKQPVAFWCNPISGHNTLYWYLQNLGQGPELLIRYENEEAVDDSQLPKDRFSAERLKGVDSTLKIQPAELGDSAVYLCASSLVTGNEQFFGPGTRLTVL.

The genes are TRBV24-1 and TRBJ2-2, with D possibly called TRBD1 or TRBD2 (5 bases each). Between the trimmed V and J ends, which lost 3 bases and 9 bases, there was a span of 22 bases. Germline values: CDR1 KGHDR, CDR2 SFDVKD. This CDR3 has 17 amino acids. CDR3 residues: CATSDPGRSGQTRELFF. The CDR3 nucleotides are TGTGCCACCAGTGATCCCGGCCGTTCGGGGCAGACCCGGGAGCTGTTTTTT.

The chain combines TRBV6-2 or TRBV6-3 with TRBJ2-5; unclear D gene. Germline V lookup: CDR1 MNHEY, CDR2 SVGEGT. The CDR3 extends over 16 amino acids. Trimming took off 7 bases at V and 5 bases at J, with 23 bases between the two ends. In nucleotides, the CDR3 is TGTGCCAGCACCTCTCCCCGCATCAAGATAGGGGAGACCCAGTACTTC. Amino acid sequence: CASTSPRIKIGETQYF.

This clone occurred many times. J is TRBJ1-4 and V is TRBV3-1; D may be TRBD1 (6 bases). This CDR3 is 14 amino acids long. The V end was cut by 6 bases, the J end by 6 bases, with 14 bases between. Per the germline V gene, CDR1 is LGHDT and CDR2 is YNNKEL (reference sequence). The CDR3 here is CASRGTGFYEKLFF. The CDR3 DNA reads TGTGCCAGCAGGGGAACAGGGTTTTATGAAAAACTGTTTTTT.

The chain has TRBV28 and TRBJ1-2; D uncertain. CDR1 MDHEN and CDR2 SYDVKM come from the germline V gene. The CDR3 loop spans 11 amino acids. V was cut by 4 bases and J by 11 bases, with 11 bases left in between. The CDR3 reads CASSSQIRYTF. The CDR3 region has the DNA TGTGCCAGCAGTTCCCAGATCCGGTACACCTTC.